This T cell receptor (beta chain) is drawn from a study of T cells in Graves' hyperthyroidism and ophthalmopathy. General study points: Blood held most thyroid clonotypes expanded above 0.001 frequency.

Note on this clonotype: The antigen is undetermined.

Reasons for excluding patients were uncontrolled infection, other autoimmune disease, pregnancy or lactation. The CDR3 regions of TCR beta were amplified from RNA transcripts. The study used the HTBI primer set for a first-round RT-PCR of the TCR CDR3. TCRdb reanalysed the multiplex PCR reads using MiXCR and keeps one entry per CDR3 protein. This sample yields under 350,000 distinct CDR3 sequences, of which roughly 18% are seen a single time; around 47% belongs to the top ten. This CDR3 has 14 amino acids. From germline, CDR1 is LGHNA and CDR2 YNFKEQ. V was pared by 0 bases and J by 5 bases, with 10 bases between.

This rearrangement joins TRBV4-2 to TRBJ1-2, with D unresolved. The source of this sequence is a woman in her fifties or sixties with Graves' hyperthyroidism. Sequencing was carried out using blood. The DNA for the CDR3 is TGTGCCAGCAGCCAAGATTCGCCTTCTTATGGCTACACCTTC. Translated, it gives CASSQDSPSYGYTF.